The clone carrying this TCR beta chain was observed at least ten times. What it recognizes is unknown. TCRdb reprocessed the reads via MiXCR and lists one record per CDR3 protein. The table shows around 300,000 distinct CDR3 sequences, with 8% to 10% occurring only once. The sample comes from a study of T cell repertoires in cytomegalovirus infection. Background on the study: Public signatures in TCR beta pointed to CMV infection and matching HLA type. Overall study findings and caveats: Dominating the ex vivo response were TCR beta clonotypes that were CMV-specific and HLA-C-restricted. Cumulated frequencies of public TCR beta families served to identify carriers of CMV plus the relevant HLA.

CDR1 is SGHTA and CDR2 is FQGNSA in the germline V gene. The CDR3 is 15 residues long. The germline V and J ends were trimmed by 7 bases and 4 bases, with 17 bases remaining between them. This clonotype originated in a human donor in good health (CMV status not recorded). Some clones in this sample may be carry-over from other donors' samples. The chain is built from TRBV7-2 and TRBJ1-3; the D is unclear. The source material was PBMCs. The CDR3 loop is CASTAMDGLGNTIYF. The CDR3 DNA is TGTGCCAGCACCGCAATGGACGGTCTAGGAAACACCATATATTTT. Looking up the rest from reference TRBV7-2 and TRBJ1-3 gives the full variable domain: GAGVSQSPSNKVTEKGKDVELRCDPISGHTALYWYRQSLGQGLEFLIYFQGNSAPDKSGLPSDRFSAERTGGSVSTLTIQRTQQEDSAVYLCASTAMDGLGNTIYFGEGSWLTVV.